At least ten counts were recorded for the clone carrying this T cell receptor beta chain. Its target is not known. Here immunoSEQ multiplex PCR was the method, and the copy in TCRdb shows in-frame clones only, minus some. The sample yields over 35,000 clones, without any singletons. CDR3 length: 13 amino acids. Germline V lookup: CDR1 MRHNA, CDR2 SNTAGT. V was trimmed by 4 bases and J by 1 base, leaving 6 bases between them. The source of the sample is a study of T cells after posttransplantation cyclophosphamide. Study outcomes and limitations: Recipient CMV seropositivity and CMV reactivation strongly tracked TRB clonality.

This TCR was recovered from a man aged 50 to 60 in good health, CMV-negative, and a related stem cell transplant donor. The V and J genes are TRBV6-4 and TRBJ2-3; D may be TRBD2 (5 bases). Sequenced material: PBMCs. The CDR3 protein is CASSAGGTDTQYF. The CDR3 bases are TGTGCCAGCAGTGCCGGGGGCACAGATACGCAGTATTTT.